These T cell receptor beta chains were read from a single sample in a study of shared T cell receptors in the human thymus. Profiled with immunoSEQ multiplex PCR; TCRdb holds only in-frame clones, not every one. The sample holds about 710,000 clones, roughly 86% seen once. These same data were also listed under a study on human thymus T cells.

Sequencing was performed on thymocytes. These receptors came from a boy under three years old with a congenital heart defect. The CDR3 runs from the conserved cysteine through the conserved F or W. The D gene is left open where the match is weak. For some rows the clone size is stated as once, few or many, or as a class when expanded; others skip it.

abundance: NA; j_gene: TRBJ2-3; v_gene: TRBV27; d_gene: TRBD2; CDR3nt: TGTGCCAGCAAGTTCGGCCTAGCGGGATACACAGATACGCAGTATTTT; CDR3aa: CASKFGLAGYTDTQYF
abundance: few; j_gene: TRBJ2-2; v_gene: TRBV28; d_gene: NA; CDR3nt: TGTGCCAGCAGGCCAGGGGCGAACACCGGGGAGCTGTTTTTT; CDR3aa: CASRPGANTGELFF
abundance: NA; j_gene: TRBJ1-1; v_gene: TRBV5-1; d_gene: TRBD1; CDR3nt: TGCGCCAGCAGCCCGGGACAGGGTCATCGGATGAACACTGAAGCTTTCTTT; CDR3aa: CASSPGQGHRMNTEAFF
abundance: NA; j_gene: TRBJ2-7; v_gene: TRBV9; d_gene: TRBD2; CDR3nt: TGTGCCAGCAGTCCACGGACTAGCGGGGGTTACGAGCAGTACTTC; CDR3aa: CASSPRTSGGYEQYF
abundance: NA; j_gene: TRBJ2-7; v_gene: TRBV28; d_gene: TRBD1; CDR3nt: TGTGCCAGTTGCGACAGGGGGTTTATATACGAGCAGTACTTC; CDR3aa: CASCDRGFIYEQYF
abundance: NA; j_gene: TRBJ2-1; v_gene: TRBV7-3; d_gene: TRBD2; CDR3nt: TGTGCCAGCAGCTTAGACGGGGGGGCAGGTTATGAGCAGTTCTTC; CDR3aa: CASSLDGGAGYEQFF
abundance: NA; j_gene: TRBJ1-1; v_gene: TRBV15; d_gene: TRBD1; CDR3nt: TGTGCCACCAGCAGTTATCCCACAGGGGTGAGGGCTGAAGCTTTCTTT; CDR3aa: CATSSYPTGVRAEAFF
abundance: NA; j_gene: TRBJ1-1; v_gene: TRBV2; d_gene: NA; CDR3nt: TGTGCCAGCAGTGAAGGGCACAGAAAAACAGGGAACACTGAAGCTTTCTTT; CDR3aa: CASSEGHRKTGNTEAFF
abundance: NA; j_gene: TRBJ2-7; v_gene: TRBV10-3; d_gene: TRBD1; CDR3nt: TGTGCCATCAGCGGGACAGGACTCTACGAGCAGTACTTC; CDR3aa: CAISGTGLYEQYF
abundance: NA; j_gene: TRBJ2-7; v_gene: TRBV4-3; d_gene: NA; CDR3nt: TGCGCCAGCAGCCAAGAGGACGGGACACCGTACGAGCAGTACTTC; CDR3aa: CASSQEDGTPYEQYF
abundance: NA; j_gene: TRBJ2-1; v_gene: TRBV4-3; d_gene: NA; CDR3nt: TGCGCCAGCAGCCATACGGGGGTTTTCGACAATGAGCAGTTCTTC; CDR3aa: CASSHTGVFDNEQFF
abundance: NA; j_gene: TRBJ1-4; v_gene: TRBV4-1; d_gene: NA; CDR3nt: TGCGCCAGCAGCCAGAGGAAGGGGGCTAATGAAAAACTGTTTTTT; CDR3aa: CASSQRKGANEKLFF
abundance: NA; j_gene: TRBJ2-3; v_gene: TRBV6-1; d_gene: NA; CDR3nt: TGTGCCAGCAGTGAAAAGCGGCCTAACACAGATACGCAGTATTTT; CDR3aa: CASSEKRPNTDTQYF
abundance: NA; j_gene: TRBJ2-5; v_gene: TRBV5-1; d_gene: TRBD2; CDR3nt: TGCGCCAGCAGCACCGGGACTAGCGGGGGGAAAGAGACCCAGTACTTC; CDR3aa: CASSTGTSGGKETQYF
abundance: NA; j_gene: TRBJ1-2; v_gene: TRBV6-1; d_gene: NA; CDR3nt: TGTGCCAGCAGTGTAGCAGCCATAGCTAACTATGGCTACACCTTC; CDR3aa: CASSVAAIANYGYTF
abundance: few; j_gene: TRBJ1-2; v_gene: TRBV2; d_gene: TRBD1; CDR3nt: TGTGCCAGCAGGTTACCGGGACAGGGTGGCTATGGCTACACCTTC; CDR3aa: CASRLPGQGGYGYTF
abundance: NA; j_gene: TRBJ2-5; v_gene: TRBV28; d_gene: TRBD2; CDR3nt: TGTGCCAGCAGTCTTGGACTAGCCGCGGATCAAGAGACCCAGTACTTC; CDR3aa: CASSLGLAADQETQYF
abundance: NA; j_gene: TRBJ1-2; v_gene: TRBV5-1; d_gene: NA; CDR3nt: TGCGCCAGCAGCTTGGCCGGGGAGACGGGAGGCTATGGCTACACCTTC; CDR3aa: CASSLAGETGGYGYTF
abundance: NA; j_gene: TRBJ2-2; v_gene: TRBV7-9; d_gene: TRBD2; CDR3nt: TGTGCCAGCAGCTTAGTAGCGGGAACCGGGGAGCTGTTTTTT; CDR3aa: CASSLVAGTGELFF
abundance: NA; j_gene: TRBJ1-1; v_gene: TRBV7-8; d_gene: NA; CDR3nt: TGTGCCAGCAATTACGCAGGGGTGGACACTGAAGCTTTCTTT; CDR3aa: CASNYAGVDTEAFF